This TCR beta chain originates from a study of naive and memory T cell subsets. The study, taken as a whole, reports: From naive to CM, EM and EMRA, diversity decreased and Gini increased. Over 85% of naive TCR sequences appeared only once after error correction, unlike memory subsets. Possibly reflecting memory cells re-expressing CD45RA, a few larger clonotypes occurred in naive repertoires, especially CD8.

CDR3 length: 15 residues. Trimming shortened V by 2 bases and J by 0 bases, and 9 bases separated the two germline ends. The germline gives CDR1 MNHNS, CDR2 SASEGT. There are a few counts of this clonotype. The target antigen is unknown. Four subsets defined by CD45RA and CD27 were sorted after CD3, CD4, CD8 and live/dead staining. An equimolar mix of two oligonucleotides served as the beta constant-region primer for TRBC1 and TRBC2. The ligated cDNA underwent four PCR rounds using SP2 and nested alpha and beta constant-region primers. An oligonucleotide with the SP2 primer and a 12-nucleotide UMI was ligated to the cDNA 3' end. TCRdb called the UMI-ligation and nested PCR reads again in MiXCR, with one record for every CDR3 protein. Of approximately 150,000 distinct CDR3 sequences listed, approximately 20% are singletons.

J is TRBJ2-3 and V is TRBV6-1; D gene ambiguous. The sample consisted of naive CD8+ T cells from blood. This receptor was taken from a human donor in good health. Written as DNA, the CDR3 is TGTGCCAGCAGTGAAAGTGGGGTTAGCACAGATACGCAGTATTTT. Encoded protein: CASSESGVSTDTQYF.